The clone carrying this T cell receptor beta chain has a handful of counts. The time point denotes: newly diagnosed GD, antithyroid drugs for less than 3 months. Following extraction of RNA from PBMCs, that RNA was used to make the TCR library. Under American Thyroid Association guidelines, Graves' disease was diagnosed. CDR3 length: 20 residues. V was clipped by 3 bases and J by 4 bases; unmatched bases: 16. CDR1 SEHNR and CDR2 FQNEAQ come from the germline V gene (reference sequence). Relying on iRepertoire HTBI primers and Arm-PCR of CDR3 regions, the team built TCR beta libraries. TCRdb reprocessed the multiplex PCR reads via MiXCR and lists one record per CDR3 protein. The sample has hundreds of thousands of distinct CDR3 sequences; approximately 16% are singletons. The sample belongs to a study of regulatory T cells in long-lasting Graves disease. Study-level background: Graves' patients (newly diagnosed) had been on antithyroid drugs under 3 months.

These data were likewise used in another study, on T cells in Graves' hyperthyroidism and ophthalmopathy. That work contributes: Graves' hyperthyroidism showing no ophthalmopathy progression within 18 months was considered stable. Exclusion followed for patients with uncontrolled infection, other autoimmune disease, pregnancy or lactation.

Here the sequenced sample was peripheral blood mononuclear cells (PBMCs), taken at new diagnosis, from a patient treated with antithyroid drugs. The V call is TRBV7-9, the J call TRBJ2-1; 12 bases are a match to TRBD1. The TCR sequence derives from a woman aged 35-65 years with Graves disease. The CDR3 is CASSFLPGQGAVISYNEQFF. DNA for the CDR3: TGTGCCAGCAGCTTTCTCCCGGGACAGGGGGCGGTAATATCTTACAATGAGCAGTTCTTC.